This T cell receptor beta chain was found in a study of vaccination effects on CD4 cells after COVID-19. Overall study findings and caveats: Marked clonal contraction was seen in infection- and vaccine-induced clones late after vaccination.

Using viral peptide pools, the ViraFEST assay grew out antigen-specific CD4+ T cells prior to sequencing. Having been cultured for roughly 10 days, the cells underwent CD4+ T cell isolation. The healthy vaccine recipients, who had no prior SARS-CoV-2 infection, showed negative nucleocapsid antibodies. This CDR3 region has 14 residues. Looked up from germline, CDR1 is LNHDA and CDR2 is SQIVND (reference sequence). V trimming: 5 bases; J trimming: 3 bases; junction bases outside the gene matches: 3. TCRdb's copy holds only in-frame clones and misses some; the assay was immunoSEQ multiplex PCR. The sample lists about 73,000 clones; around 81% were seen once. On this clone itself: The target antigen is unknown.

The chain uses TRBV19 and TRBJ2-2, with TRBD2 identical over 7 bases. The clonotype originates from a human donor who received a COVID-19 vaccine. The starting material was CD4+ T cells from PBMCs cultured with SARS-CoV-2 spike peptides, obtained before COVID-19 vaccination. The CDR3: CASSRDYYTGELFF. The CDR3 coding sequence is TGTGCCAGTAGTCGGGACTATTACACCGGGGAGCTGTTTTTT. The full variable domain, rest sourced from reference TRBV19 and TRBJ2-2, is DGGITQSPKYLFRKEGQNVTLSCEQNLNHDAMYWYRQDPGQGLRLIYYSQIVNDFQKGDIAEGYSVSREKKESFPLTVTSAQKNPTAFYLCASSRDYYTGELFFGEGSRLTVL.